Below, 26 T cell receptor beta chains from the same sample are listed, as sequenced in a study of blood T cell repertoires in COVID-19. Sequencing was performed with immunoSEQ multiplex PCR; in TCRdb, only in-frame clones are kept and a portion is missing. The table includes 150,000 to 200,000 clones, about 80% detected once. Material: peripheral blood. All receptors come from a human donor with acute or convalescent COVID-19. The donor label of this sample is uncertain.

V gene TRBV14 combines with J gene TRBJ1-6; TRBD1 might be the D (5 bases). The length of the CDR3 is 16 residues. Germline values: CDR1 SGHDN, CDR2 FVKESK. V was trimmed by 5 bases and J by 4 bases, leaving 15 bases between them. The CDR3 sequence: CASSWTTRAYNSPLHF. The DNA of the CDR3 is TGTGCCAGCAGCTGGACCACCAGGGCATATAATTCACCCCTCCACTTT.

This clone turned up a few times. The chain is built from TRBV2 and TRBJ1-1; 12 positions agree with TRBD1. Germline CDR1 SNHLY, CDR2 FYNNEI. CDR3 length equals 15 residues. V was clipped by 2 bases and J by 6 bases; unmatched bases: 4. CDR3 bases: TGTGCCAGCAGTGAATTGGGACAGGGGGCCTCTGAAGCTTTCTTT. It yields the protein CASSELGQGASEAFF.

The V call is TRBV6-5, the J call TRBJ1-3; 7 bases align to TRBD1. Looked up from germline, CDR1 is MNHEY and CDR2 is SVGAGI. The CDR3 runs to 15 residues. J was trimmed by 0 bases and V by 8 bases; bases with no gene match: 7. CDR3 coding DNA: TGTGCCAGCGAGAGACAGGGCGCCTCTGGAAACACCATATATTTT. This translates into CASERQGASGNTIYF.

The chain couples TRBV5-5 to TRBJ2-1; 9 bases are a match to TRBD1. The CDR3 length is 15 residues. Trimming removed 0 bases from V and 4 bases from J; junction bases left unmatched: 2. Germline V gene lookup returns CDR1 SGHKS and CDR2 YYEKEE (reference sequence). The CDR3 loop reads CASSLEGTGYNEQFF. In DNA form, the CDR3 reads TGTGCCAGCAGCTTGGAAGGGACAGGGTACAATGAGCAGTTCTTC.

This clone appeared a single time. V gene TRBV18 combines with J gene TRBJ1-5, with a possible D match to TRBD1 (6 bases). The CDR3 loop spans 14 amino acids. Germline CDR1 is KGHSH and CDR2 is LQKENI. Trimming took off 3 bases at V and 6 bases at J, with 12 bases between the two ends. DNA of the CDR3: TGTGCCAGCTCACCCCGGGGGGCGGGTCAGCCCCAGCATTTT. This gives the protein CASSPRGAGQPQHF.

This clone was detected only a few times. V is TRBV7-2 and J is TRBJ2-5; D perhaps matches TRBD2 (6 bases). Germline values: CDR1 SGHTA, CDR2 FQGNSA. The CDR3 sequence is 15 residues long. V was cut by 1 base and J by 2 bases, with 11 bases left in between. CDR3 in amino acids: CASSLVLARQETQYF. CDR3 sequence (DNA): TGTGCCAGCAGCTTAGTACTAGCCAGACAAGAGACCCAGTACTTC. Using reference TRBV7-2 and TRBJ2-5 for the parts outside the CDR3, the full variable domain is GAGVSQSPSNKVTEKGKDVELRCDPISGHTALYWYRQSLGQGLEFLIYFQGNSAPDKSGLPSDRFSAERTGGSVSTLTIQRTQQEDSAVYLCASSLVLARQETQYFGPGTRLLVL.

The J gene is TRBJ2-7, the V gene TRBV10-2, with TRBD1 as a possible D gene (7 bases). CDR3 length: 14 amino acids. CDR1 and CDR2 (germline): WSHSY, SAAADI. Trimming shortened V by 6 bases and J by 2 bases, and 14 bases separated the two germline ends. CDR3 amino acids: CASRSAGGTYEQYF. The CDR3 DNA follows: TGCGCCAGCAGGTCCGCAGGGGGGACCTACGAGCAGTACTTC.

The chain is built from TRBV27 and TRBJ2-2, with TRBD2 matching 7 bases. Losses at the gene ends were 0 bases for V and 5 bases for J; bases not matched to a gene: 12. This CDR3 is built from 18 residues. Germline V gene data show CDR1 as MNHEY and CDR2 as SMNVEV (reference sequence). CDR3 nucleotide sequence: TGTGCCAGCAGTTTATCCCAAAATGGCGGGAGTAGGACCGGGGAGCTGTTTTTT. Its translation: CASSLSQNGGSRTGELFF.

The V and J genes are TRBV30 and TRBJ2-7; possibly TRBD1 for D (5 bases). V lost 3 bases, J lost 2 bases, and 8 bases lay in between. CDR3 length: 12 amino acids. Looked up from germline, CDR1 is GTSNPN and CDR2 is SVGIG (reference sequence). CDR3 DNA sequence: TGTGCCTGGAGCAGGGAAACCTACGAGCAGTACTTC. Translated, it gives CAWSRETYEQYF.

This rearrangement joins TRBV29-1 to TRBJ2-2; TRBD2 is a possible D gene (5 bases). V was shortened by 4 bases and J by 7 bases, with 10 bases between the two germline ends. The CDR3 runs to 12 residues. Germline V gene data show CDR1 as SQVTM and CDR2 as ANQGSEA. The CDR3 DNA follows: TGCAGCGTTGGGGAGTTACACGGGGAGCTGTTTTTT. Protein product: CSVGELHGELFF.

The CDR3 sequence: CASSEAGTGDDYGYTF. The CDR3 DNA sequence: TGTGCCAGCAGTGAAGCAGGGACAGGGGACGACTATGGCTACACCTTC. The chain joins TRBV6-1 to TRBJ1-2, with 10 nucleotides matching TRBD1. The germline V gene has CDR1 MNHNS and CDR2 SASEGT. The CDR3 is 16 residues long. The ends lost 0 bases at V and 3 bases at J; junction bases unmatched: 4.

The J gene is TRBJ2-2, the V gene TRBV6-2 or TRBV6-3, with 15 positions matching TRBD2. The junction had 20 bases not matched to a gene; V was cut back by 6 bases and J by 0 bases. Germline V gene lookup returns CDR1 MNHEY and CDR2 SVGEGT. The CDR3 is 23 amino acids. CDR3 protein: CASSPQGLAGGIRDLTNTGELFF. The DNA of the CDR3 is TGTGCCAGCAGCCCCCAAGGACTAGCGGGGGGGATTCGGGACTTAACGAACACCGGGGAGCTGTTTTTT.

This sequence joins TRBV27 and TRBJ2-1; maybe TRBD1 (6 bases). Trimming shortened V by 6 bases and J by 1 base, and 10 bases separated the two germline ends. This CDR3 is built from 14 residues. The germline V gene encodes CDR1 MNHEY and CDR2 SMNVEV (reference sequence). The CDR3 here is CASSRGPSYNEQFF. The CDR3 DNA follows: TGTGCCAGCAGCAGGGGACCGTCCTACAATGAGCAGTTCTTC.

The CDR3 bases are TGTGCCAGCAGCACCGGGACTACCGATGAGCAGTTCTTC. Translation: CASSTGTTDEQFF. The rearrangement uses TRBV11-2 and TRBJ2-1, with 7 bases matching TRBD2. Germline assignment: CDR1 SGHAT and CDR2 FQNNGV. This CDR3 is built from 13 residues. V dropped 5 bases and J dropped 8; count of bases not matched to a gene: 6.

J is TRBJ1-1 and V is TRBV6-5; maybe TRBD1 (5 bases). From germline, CDR1 is MNHEY and CDR2 SVGAGI. CDR3 length equals 13 residues. The V end lost 5 bases, the J end lost 1 base, and 8 bases lay between the germline ends. Here the CDR3 DNA reads TGTGCCAGCAGTCCCAGGGCGAACACTGAAGCTTTCTTT. Translating it yields CASSPRANTEAFF.

The chain links TRBV19 to TRBJ2-1, with D possibly matching TRBD2 (6 bases). Germline V gives CDR1 LNHDA, CDR2 SQIVND (reference sequence). The CDR3 length is 14 residues. The V gene lost 4 bases and the J gene lost 8 bases, with 15 bases spanning the gap. As DNA, the CDR3 is TGTGCCAGTAGTAGTACGGGAGAGGTTTATGAGCAGTTCTTC. Encoded protein: CASSSTGEVYEQFF.

This clone has just one count. The V gene is TRBV7-3, the J gene TRBJ2-3; 13 nucleotides agree with TRBD2. In germline, CDR1 is SGHTA, CDR2 FQGTGA. The CDR3 sequence is 16 residues long. The V gene end was trimmed by 5 bases and the J gene end by 2 bases; junction bases not matched to a gene: 4. CDR3: CASSPGLAGATDTQYF. CDR3 coding DNA: TGTGCCAGCAGCCCAGGACTAGCGGGGGCCACAGATACGCAGTATTTT.

The rearrangement links TRBV4-1 to TRBJ2-3; 9 nucleotides line up with TRBD2. V lost 1 base to trimming and J lost 2 bases; unmatched junction nucleotides: 7. Per the germline V gene, CDR1 is MGHRA and CDR2 is YSYEKL. CDR3 length equals 17 residues. The CDR3 DNA follows: TGCGCCAGCAGCCAAGTTGGAGAGCGGGAGGTCACAGATACGCAGTATTTT. This sequence encodes CASSQVGEREVTDTQYF.

The CDR3, as DNA: TGTGCCAGCAGCTCATCAGTGATCTCCTACGAGCAGTACTTC. This codes for CASSSSVISYEQYF. The rearrangement links TRBV7-9 to TRBJ2-7; D call uncertain. CDR3 length equals 14 residues. CDR1 SEHNR and CDR2 FQNEAQ come from the germline V gene (reference sequence). V shed 4 bases and J shed 0 bases, with 10 bases lying between them.

This clone was counted only a few times. The chain links TRBV19 to TRBJ2-1, with TRBD2 identical over 7 bases. This CDR3 contains 13 residues. Germline CDR1 LNHDA, CDR2 SQIVND (reference sequence). J was trimmed by 2 bases and V by 8 bases; bases with no gene match: 3. CDR3 nucleotide sequence: TGTGCCAGTGCGGGGGAGCCCTACAATGAGCAGTTCTTC. It is translated as CASAGEPYNEQFF.

The chain has TRBV7-3 and TRBJ2-1, with D perhaps TRBD1 (5 bases). V lost 3 bases and J 7 bases, leaving 13 bases between the germline ends. This CDR3 contains 14 residues. The germline V gene has CDR1 SGHTA and CDR2 FQGTGA. In nucleotides, the CDR3 is TGTGCCAGCAGCTTTGATCCAGGGCGGAATGAGCAGTTCTTC. Translating gives CASSFDPGRNEQFF.

V is TRBV5-1 and J is TRBJ2-2; no clear D. The CDR3 is 15 amino acids. V was clipped by 3 bases and J by 0 bases, with 9 bases between them. The V gene's germline CDR1 is SGHRS and CDR2 YFSETQ. The DNA of the CDR3 is TGCGCCAGCAGCTCCCACAGAACGAACACCGGGGAGCTGTTTTTT. This gives the protein CASSSHRTNTGELFF. Based on the CDR3 plus reference TRBV5-1 and TRBJ2-2, the full variable domain is KAGVTQTPRYLIKTRGQQVTLSCSPISGHRSVSWYQQTPGQGLQFLFEYFSETQRNKGNFPGRFSGRQFSNSRSEMNVSTLELGDSALYLCASSSHRTNTGELFFGEGSRLTVL.

The gene calls are TRBV10-1 and TRBJ2-2; D is perhaps TRBD1 (6 bases). V was trimmed by 3 bases and J by 8 bases, leaving 10 bases between them. Germline CDR1 and CDR2: WNHNN and SYGVQD (reference sequence). The CDR3 has 13 amino acids. The CDR3 reads CASSEGTLGELFF. The CDR3, as DNA: TGCGCCAGCAGTGAAGGGACATTGGGGGAGCTGTTTTTT.

The V and J genes are TRBV5-1 and TRBJ1-1, with D unresolved. V lost 0 bases and J lost 0, with 15 bases in between. This CDR3 region has 17 residues. In germline, CDR1 is SGHRS, CDR2 YFSETQ. For the CDR3, the DNA is TGCGCCAGCAGCTTGGCACCCAGCCTCGGGATGAACACTGAAGCTTTCTTT. It is translated as CASSLAPSLGMNTEAFF.

The V call is TRBV9, the J call TRBJ1-2; 8 bases map to TRBD1. The CDR3 contains 13 residues. Per the germline V gene, CDR1 is SGDLS and CDR2 is YYNGEE. V dropped 0 bases and J dropped 7; count of bases not matched to a gene: 2. CDR3: CASSVGQGPGYTF. DNA of the CDR3: TGTGCCAGCAGCGTAGGACAGGGGCCTGGCTACACCTTC.

V usage is TRBV30 and J usage is TRBJ1-3; no firm D call. V lost 3 bases and J lost 0, with 9 bases in between. The CDR3 runs 14 residues. Germline V gene lookup returns CDR1 GTSNPN and CDR2 SVGIG (reference sequence). The CDR3 spells CAWRSDSSGNTIYF. As DNA, the CDR3 is TGTGCCTGGAGGTCCGACTCCTCTGGAAACACCATATATTTT. The variable domain in full, completed from reference TRBV30 and TRBJ1-3, reads SQTIHQWPATLVQPVGSPLSLECTVEGTSNPNLYWYRQAAGRGLQLLFYSVGIGQISSEVPQNLSASRPQDRQFILSSKKLLLSDSGFYLCAWRSDSSGNTIYFGEGSWLTVV.